This passage covers 9 T cell receptor beta chains from one sample sequenced in a study of early T cells in non-severe SARS-CoV-2 infection. TCRdb re-called the 5' RACE reads with MiXCR, one entry per CDR3 protein. Of about 36,000 distinct CDR3 sequences in the sample, 6% to 7.5% are singletons; the top ten hold approximately 24%. The material was whole blood, obtained at baseline. These TCRs come from an adult who was a healthcare worker with PCR-confirmed SARS-CoV-2 infection or an uninfected control (not recorded which).

This clonotype was counted at least ten times. V and J are TRBV6-2 or TRBV6-3 and TRBJ1-1; D unclear. Germline-derived CDR1 and CDR2 are MNHEY and SVGEGT. The V end lost 2 bases, the J end lost 8 bases, and 9 bases lay between the germline ends. The CDR3 is 12 residues long. In DNA, the CDR3 is TGTGCCAGCAGTTACGGGTGGGGAGAAGCTTTCTTT. The encoded protein is CASSYGWGEAFF.

In this sample, this clonotype turned up many times. The rearrangement links TRBV19 to TRBJ2-1; possible D gene TRBD1, 6 bases. The germline V gene has CDR1 LNHDA and CDR2 SQIVND (reference sequence). This CDR3 spans 16 amino acids. V dropped 1 base and J dropped 3 bases, with 13 bases sitting between them. CDR3 protein: CASSIGSGALYNEQFF. CDR3 nucleotide sequence: TGTGCCAGTAGTATAGGTTCAGGGGCCCTCTACAATGAGCAGTTCTTC.

In its sample, this clonotype was seen many times. In DNA, the CDR3 is TGCAGTGCTACCCCATCGGAGACACCCAATGAAAAACTGTTTTTT. Amino acids: CSATPSETPNEKLFF. This chain connects TRBV20-1 to TRBJ1-4; D gene ambiguous. The V gene lost 4 bases and the J gene lost 5 bases, with 17 bases spanning the gap. The CDR3 totals 15 residues. Germline assignment: CDR1 DFQATT and CDR2 SNEGSKA (reference sequence).

J is TRBJ2-7 and V is TRBV29-1; D is possibly TRBD1 (7 bases). V lost 0 bases and J 3 bases, leaving 18 bases between the germline ends. The germline gives CDR1 SQVTM, CDR2 ANQGSEA. The CDR3 runs to 16 residues. CDR3 residues: CSVEEGSGGSGYEQYF. The DNA of the CDR3 is TGCAGCGTTGAAGAGGGTTCAGGGGGGTCTGGCTACGAGCAGTACTTC.

The sample holds many counts of this clonotype. J is TRBJ1-6 and V is TRBV27; 9 bases map to TRBD1. The trim removed 5 bases at V and 10 bases at J, leaving 6 bases unmatched. Germline CDR1 reads MNHEY; CDR2 reads SMNVEV (reference sequence). The CDR3 consists of 14 residues. CDR3 bases: TGTGCCAGCAGTCCGGACAGGGGAAACTCACCCCTCCACTTT. This translates into CASSPDRGNSPLHF.

This clonotype was recorded many times. V gene TRBV7-9 combines with J gene TRBJ2-1; perhaps TRBD2 as D (6 bases). Trimming took off 10 bases at V and 5 bases at J, with 21 bases between the two ends. The CDR3 is 15 amino acids. From germline, CDR1 is SEHNR and CDR2 FQNEAQ (reference sequence). The CDR3 spells CATGYGGRGDNEQFF. DNA for the CDR3: TGTGCCACCGGATACGGGGGAAGAGGGGACAATGAGCAGTTCTTC. Drawing the rest from reference TRBV7-9 and TRBJ2-1, the complete variable domain is DTGVSQNPRHKITKRGQNVTFRCDPISEHNRLYWYRQTLGQGPEFLTYFQNEAQLEKSRLLSDRFSAERPKGSFSTLEIQRTEQGDSAMYLCATGYGGRGDNEQFFGPGTRLTVL.

In this sample, this clonotype turned up many times. The chain is built from TRBV7-8 and TRBJ1-5, with no clear D. Germline V gene sequence: CDR1 SGHVS, CDR2 FQNEAQ. V was cut by 6 bases and J by 1 base, with 13 bases left in between. The length of the CDR3 is 15 residues. The CDR3, as DNA: TGTGCCAGCAGTTCCGCGGGATTCAGCAATCAGCCCCAGCATTTT. Residues: CASSSAGFSNQPQHF. Combining the CDR3 with reference TRBV7-8 and TRBJ1-5 gives the whole variable domain GAGVSQSPRYKVAKRGQDVALRCDPISGHVSLFWYQQALGQGPEFLTYFQNEAQLDKSGLPSDRFFAERPEGSVSTLKIQRTQQEDSAVYLCASSSAGFSNQPQHFGDGTRLSIL.

This clonotype was counted at least ten times. The gene calls are TRBV4-1 and TRBJ2-7; 8 bases map to TRBD1. J lost 3 bases, V lost 0 bases, and 4 bases had no gene match. Germline assignment: CDR1 MGHRA and CDR2 YSYEKL. This CDR3 region has 15 residues. The CDR3 DNA is TGCGCCAGCAGCCAAGAAAGCACAGGGGGCTACGAGCAGTACTTC. Translation gives CASSQESTGGYEQYF.

The chain joins TRBV6-1 to TRBJ1-5; D unclear. The V end was cut by 2 bases, the J end by 0 bases, with 5 bases between. The germline V gene encodes CDR1 MNHNS and CDR2 SASEGT. The CDR3 extends over 14 amino acids. CDR3 loop: CASSEFGSNQPQHF. CDR3 in DNA: TGTGCCAGCAGTGAATTTGGTAGCAATCAGCCCCAGCATTTT.